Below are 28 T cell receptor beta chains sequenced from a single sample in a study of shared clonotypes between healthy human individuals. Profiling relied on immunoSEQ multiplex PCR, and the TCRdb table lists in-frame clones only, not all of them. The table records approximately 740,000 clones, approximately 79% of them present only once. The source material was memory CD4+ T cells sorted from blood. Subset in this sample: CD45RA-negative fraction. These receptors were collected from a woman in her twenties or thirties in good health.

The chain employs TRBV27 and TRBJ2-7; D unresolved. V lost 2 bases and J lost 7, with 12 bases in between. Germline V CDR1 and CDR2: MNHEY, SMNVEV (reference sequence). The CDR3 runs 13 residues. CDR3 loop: CASSLEMWGEQYF. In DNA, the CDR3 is TGTGCCAGCAGTTTAGAAATGTGGGGTGAGCAGTACTTC.

The CDR3 DNA is TGTGCCAGTAGAGTCCCGACGAGCTCTTGGAACACCGGGGAGCTGTTTTTT. It yields the protein CASRVPTSSWNTGELFF. The J gene is TRBJ2-2, the V gene TRBV19; D unclear. V gave up 6 bases and J gave up 1 base, with 18 bases separating them. The CDR3 has 17 amino acids. Germline V gene lookup returns CDR1 LNHDA and CDR2 SQIVND (reference sequence).

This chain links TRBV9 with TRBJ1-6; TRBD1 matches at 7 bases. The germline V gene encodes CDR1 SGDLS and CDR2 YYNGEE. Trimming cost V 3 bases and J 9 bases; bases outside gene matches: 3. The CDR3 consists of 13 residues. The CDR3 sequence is CASSDRGGSPLHF. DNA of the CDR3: TGTGCCAGCAGCGACAGGGGCGGTTCACCCCTCCACTTT. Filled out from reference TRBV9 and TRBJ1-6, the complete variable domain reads DSGVTQTPKHLITATGQRVTLRCSPRSGDLSVYWYQQSLDQGLQFLIQYYNGEERAKGNILERFSAQQFPDLHSELNLSSLELGDSALYFCASSDRGGSPLHFGNGTRLTVT.

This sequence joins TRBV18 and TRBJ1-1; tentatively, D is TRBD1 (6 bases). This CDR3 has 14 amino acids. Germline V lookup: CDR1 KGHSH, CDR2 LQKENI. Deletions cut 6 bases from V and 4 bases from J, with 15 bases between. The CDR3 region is CASSSRGEGTEAFF. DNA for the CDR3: TGTGCCAGCTCGTCCAGGGGAGAGGGCACTGAAGCTTTCTTT.

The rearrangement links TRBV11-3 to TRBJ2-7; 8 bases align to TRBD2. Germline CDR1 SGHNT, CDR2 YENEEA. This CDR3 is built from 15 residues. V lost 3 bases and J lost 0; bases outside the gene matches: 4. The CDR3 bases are TGTGCCAGCAGCTTCTCGAGCGGGAGCTCCTACGAGCAGTACTTC. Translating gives CASSFSSGSSYEQYF.

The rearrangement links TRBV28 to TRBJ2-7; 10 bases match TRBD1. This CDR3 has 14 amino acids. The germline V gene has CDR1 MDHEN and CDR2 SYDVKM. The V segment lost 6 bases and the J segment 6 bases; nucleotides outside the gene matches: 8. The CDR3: CASRGGTGVSEQYF. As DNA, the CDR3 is TGTGCCAGCAGGGGCGGGACAGGGGTTTCCGAGCAGTACTTC.

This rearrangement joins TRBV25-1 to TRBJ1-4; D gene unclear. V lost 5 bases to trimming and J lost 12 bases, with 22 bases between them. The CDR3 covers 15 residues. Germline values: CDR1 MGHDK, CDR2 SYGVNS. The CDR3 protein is CASSNPGTLGSELFF. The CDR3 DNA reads TGTGCCAGCAGTAACCCCGGCACCTTGGGGTCGGAACTGTTTTTT.

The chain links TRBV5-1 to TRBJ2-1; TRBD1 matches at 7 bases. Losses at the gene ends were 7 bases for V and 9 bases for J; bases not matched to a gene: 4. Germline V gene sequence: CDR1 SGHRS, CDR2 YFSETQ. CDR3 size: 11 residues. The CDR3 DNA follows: TGCGCCAGCGAGGGACAGATTGAGCAGTTCTTC. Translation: CASEGQIEQFF.

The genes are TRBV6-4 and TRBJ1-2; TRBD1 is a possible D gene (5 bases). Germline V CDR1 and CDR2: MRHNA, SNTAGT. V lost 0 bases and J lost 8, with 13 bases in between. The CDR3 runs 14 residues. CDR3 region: CASSDSARARGYTF. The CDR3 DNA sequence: TGTGCCAGCAGTGACTCGGCCAGGGCTCGAGGCTACACCTTC.

CDR3 amino acids: CASKGTDKNIQYF. Here the CDR3 DNA reads TGTGCCAGTAAGGGGACAGATAAAAACATTCAGTACTTC. The genes are TRBV19 and TRBJ2-4; 7 bases fit TRBD1. The germline CDR1 and CDR2 sequences are LNHDA and SQIVND (reference sequence). This CDR3 has 13 amino acids. The ends lost 7 bases at V and 4 bases at J; junction bases unmatched: 4.

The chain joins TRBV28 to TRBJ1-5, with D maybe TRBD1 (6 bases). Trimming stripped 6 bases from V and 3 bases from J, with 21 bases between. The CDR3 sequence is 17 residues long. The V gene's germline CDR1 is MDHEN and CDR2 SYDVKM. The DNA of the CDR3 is TGTGCCAGCAGCCTCACCCGCCAGGGGTTGGACAATCAGCCCCAGCATTTT. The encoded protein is CASSLTRQGLDNQPQHF.

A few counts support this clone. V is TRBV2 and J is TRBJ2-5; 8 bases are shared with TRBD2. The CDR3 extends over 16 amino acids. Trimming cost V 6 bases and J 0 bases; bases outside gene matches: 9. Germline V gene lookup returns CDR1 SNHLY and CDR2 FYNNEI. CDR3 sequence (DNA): TGTGCCAGCAGAGTGGAGACTAGCGCGTACCAAGAGACCCAGTACTTC. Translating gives CASRVETSAYQETQYF.

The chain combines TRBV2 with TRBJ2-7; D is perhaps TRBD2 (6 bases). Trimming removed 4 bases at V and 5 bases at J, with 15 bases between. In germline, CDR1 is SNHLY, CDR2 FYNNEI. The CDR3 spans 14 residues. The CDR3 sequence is CASSVGGSLNEQYF. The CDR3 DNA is TGTGCCAGCAGTGTCGGGGGATCTCTGAACGAGCAGTACTTC.

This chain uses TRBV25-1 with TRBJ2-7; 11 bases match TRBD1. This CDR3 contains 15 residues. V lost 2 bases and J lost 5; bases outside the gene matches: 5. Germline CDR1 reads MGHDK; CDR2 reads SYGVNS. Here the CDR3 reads CASSEQDRGRNEQYF. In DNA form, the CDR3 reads TGTGCCAGCAGTGAACAGGACAGGGGGCGAAACGAGCAGTACTTC.

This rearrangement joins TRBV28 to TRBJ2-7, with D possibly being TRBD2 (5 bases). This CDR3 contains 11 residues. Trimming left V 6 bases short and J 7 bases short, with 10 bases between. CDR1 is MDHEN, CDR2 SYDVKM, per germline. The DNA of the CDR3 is TGTGCCAGCAGAATACGGGGAGAGCAGTACTTC. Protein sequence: CASRIRGEQYF.

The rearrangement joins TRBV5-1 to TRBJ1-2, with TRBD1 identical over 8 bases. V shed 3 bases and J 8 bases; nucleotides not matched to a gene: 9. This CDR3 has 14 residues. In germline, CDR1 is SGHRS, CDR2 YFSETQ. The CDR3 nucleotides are TGCGCCAGCAGCTCAGACCGTACAGGGGGAGGCTACACCTTC. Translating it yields CASSSDRTGGGYTF.

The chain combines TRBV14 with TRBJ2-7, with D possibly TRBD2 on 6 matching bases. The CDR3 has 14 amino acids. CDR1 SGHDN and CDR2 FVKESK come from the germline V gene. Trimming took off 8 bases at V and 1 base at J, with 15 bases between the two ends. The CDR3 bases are TGTGCCAGCGTTCCGGGACTTGGATCCTACGAGCAGTACTTC. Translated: CASVPGLGSYEQYF.

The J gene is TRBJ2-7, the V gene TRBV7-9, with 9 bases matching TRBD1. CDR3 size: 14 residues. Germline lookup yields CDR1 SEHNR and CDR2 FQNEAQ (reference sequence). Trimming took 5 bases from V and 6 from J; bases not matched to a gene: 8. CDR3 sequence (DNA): TGTGCCAGCAGCACGAACAGGGGGCTTGGCGAGCAGTACTTC. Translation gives CASSTNRGLGEQYF.

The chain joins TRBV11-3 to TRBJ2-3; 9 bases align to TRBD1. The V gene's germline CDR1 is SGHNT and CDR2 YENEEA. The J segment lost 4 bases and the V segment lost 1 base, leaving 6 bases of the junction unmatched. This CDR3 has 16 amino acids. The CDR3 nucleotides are TGTGCCAGCAGCTTAGGGGACAGGGTTTCCCCAGATACGCAGTATTTT. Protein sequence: CASSLGDRVSPDTQYF.

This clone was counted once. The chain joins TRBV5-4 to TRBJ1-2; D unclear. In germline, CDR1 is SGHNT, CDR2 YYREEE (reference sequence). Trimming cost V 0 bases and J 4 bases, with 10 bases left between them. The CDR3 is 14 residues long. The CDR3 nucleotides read TGTGCCAGCAGCTTGGAACAGAAAATCTATGGCTACACCTTC. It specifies CASSLEQKIYGYTF. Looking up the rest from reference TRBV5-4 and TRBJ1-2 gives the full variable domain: ETGVTQSPTHLIKTRGQQVTLRCSSQSGHNTVSWYQQALGQGPQFIFQYYREEENGRGNFPPRFSGLQFPNYSSELNVNALELDDSALYLCASSLEQKIYGYTFGSGTRLTVV.

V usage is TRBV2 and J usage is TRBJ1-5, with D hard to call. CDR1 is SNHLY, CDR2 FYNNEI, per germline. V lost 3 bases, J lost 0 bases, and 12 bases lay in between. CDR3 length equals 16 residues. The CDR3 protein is CASSEFTLGSNQPQHF. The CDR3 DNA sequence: TGTGCCAGCAGTGAGTTCACACTGGGTAGCAATCAGCCCCAGCATTTT.

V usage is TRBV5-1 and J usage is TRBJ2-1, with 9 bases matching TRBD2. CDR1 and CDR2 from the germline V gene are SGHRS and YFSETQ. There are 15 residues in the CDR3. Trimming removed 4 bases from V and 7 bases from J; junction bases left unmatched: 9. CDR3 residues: CASSLGAGGPNEQFF. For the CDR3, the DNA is TGCGCCAGCAGCCTTGGCGCGGGAGGGCCTAATGAGCAGTTCTTC.

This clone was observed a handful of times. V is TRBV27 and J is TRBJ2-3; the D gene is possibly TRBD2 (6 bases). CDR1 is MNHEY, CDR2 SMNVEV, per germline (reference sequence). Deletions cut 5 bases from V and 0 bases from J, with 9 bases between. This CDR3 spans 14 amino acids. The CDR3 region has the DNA TGTGCCAGCAGTGTGGACTATAGCACAGATACGCAGTATTTT. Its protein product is CASSVDYSTDTQYF.

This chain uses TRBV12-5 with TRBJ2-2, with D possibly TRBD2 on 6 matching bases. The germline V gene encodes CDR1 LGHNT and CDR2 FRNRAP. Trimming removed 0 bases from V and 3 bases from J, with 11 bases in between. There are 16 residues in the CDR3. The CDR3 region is CASGLVAGRYTGELFF. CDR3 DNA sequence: TGTGCTAGTGGTTTGGTAGCCGGGAGATACACCGGGGAGCTGTTTTTT.

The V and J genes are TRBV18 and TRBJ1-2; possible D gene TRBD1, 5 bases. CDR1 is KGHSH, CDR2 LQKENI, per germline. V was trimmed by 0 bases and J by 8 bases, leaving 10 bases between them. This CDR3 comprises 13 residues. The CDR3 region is CASSPPEGRGYTF. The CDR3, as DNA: TGTGCCAGCTCACCACCGGAGGGGAGAGGCTACACCTTC. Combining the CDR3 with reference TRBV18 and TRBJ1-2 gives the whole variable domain NAGVMQNPRHLVRRRGQEARLRCSPMKGHSHVYWYRQLPEEGLKFMVYLQKENIIDESGMPKERFSAEFPKEGPSILRIQQVVRGDSAAYFCASSPPEGRGYTFGSGTRLTVV.

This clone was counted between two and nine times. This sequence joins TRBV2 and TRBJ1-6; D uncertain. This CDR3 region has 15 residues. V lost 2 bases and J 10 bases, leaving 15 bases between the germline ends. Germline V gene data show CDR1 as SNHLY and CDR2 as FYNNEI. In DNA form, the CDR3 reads TGTGCCAGCAGTGAACCGGGTTCTTTGGTCTCACCCCTCCACTTT. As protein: CASSEPGSLVSPLHF.

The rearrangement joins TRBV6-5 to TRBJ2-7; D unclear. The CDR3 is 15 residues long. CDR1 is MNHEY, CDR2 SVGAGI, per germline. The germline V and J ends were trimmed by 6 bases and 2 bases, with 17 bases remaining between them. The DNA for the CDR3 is TGTGCCAGCAGGCACACTGACCACTATACCTACGAGCAGTACTTC. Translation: CASRHTDHYTYEQYF.

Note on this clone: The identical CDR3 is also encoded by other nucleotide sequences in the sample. The CDR3 loop reads CASSSQGARNQPQHF. The CDR3 region has the DNA TGTGCCAGCAGTTCACAGGGGGCGCGCAATCAGCCCCAGCATTTT. The rearrangement links TRBV28 to TRBJ1-5; 9 bases are shared with TRBD1. Germline V gene sequence: CDR1 MDHEN, CDR2 SYDVKM. The V gene end was trimmed by 4 bases and the J gene end by 2 bases; junction bases not matched to a gene: 3. There are 15 residues in the CDR3.